This T cell receptor beta chain is from a study of T cells in women clearing cervical HPV infection. Study at large: Blood came at first lesion visit for cases, post-clearance for controls. Cases' blood sampling followed lesion detection by median around 150 days (90 to 200).

TCRdb's table, derived via immunoSEQ multiplex PCR, lists solely in-frame clones and lacks some. This table lists over 35,000 clones. After removal of 4 bases from V and 6 bases from J, the junction contained 5 bases not matched to a gene. Per germline, CDR1 SGHVS and CDR2 FNYEAQ. The CDR3 is made up of 13 amino acids. A word on this clone: Its antigen is as yet unknown. The read ends 3 residues early relative to the CDR3; the germline J gene fills the gap.

Study results and caveats: Effector/memory and HPV-specific T cells were not isolated, and association timing is unknown. Unknown T-cell numbers per sample may underlie the richness differences.

The clonotype originates from a woman between 18 and 75 years old with a cervical HPV16 infection that either progressed to CIN3+ or cleared (not recorded which). What was sequenced was blood buffy coat. The chain carries TRBV7-6 and TRBJ2-7, with 8 nucleotides matching TRBD1. Partial CDR3 DNA: TGTGCCAGCAGCTCGAAACAGGGGGTCGAG. Its translation is CASSSKQGVE. The whole CDR3 protein reads CASSSKQGVEQYF.